Below, 5 T cell receptor beta chains from the same sample are listed, as sequenced in a study of identical twins. Each CDR3 protein is one row after TCRdb ran MiXCR on the 5' RACE reads. The sample contains under 450,000 distinct CDR3 sequences, around 20% of which appear only once. The sample consisted of naive T cells sorted from blood. These receptor sequences come from a man between 50 and 59 years old in good health.

In this sample, this clonotype turned up a few times. The chain couples TRBV7-3 to TRBJ2-6, with D uncertain. Between the trimmed V and J ends, which lost 5 bases and 0 bases, there was a span of 14 bases. CDR3 size: 17 residues. In germline, CDR1 is SGHTA, CDR2 FQGTGA. The CDR3 DNA follows: TGTGCCAGCAGCCACTCTCTTAGGAGCTCTGGGGCCAACGTCCTGACTTTC. Translating gives CASSHSLRSSGANVLTF.

In this sample, this clonotype turned up a few times. The chain joins TRBV12-3 or TRBV12-4 to TRBJ2-1; 7 bases agree with TRBD2. The CDR3 contains 14 residues. V dropped 6 bases and J dropped 3; count of bases not matched to a gene: 5. CDR3 DNA sequence: TGTGCCAGCAGCACTAGCGTATACTACAATGAGCAGTTCTTC. Translating gives CASSTSVYYNEQFF.

V gene TRBV7-9 combines with J gene TRBJ2-1; D could derive from TRBD1 or TRBD2 (6 bases each). The CDR3 contains 12 residues. Germline CDR1 is SEHNR and CDR2 is FQNEAQ (reference sequence). Trimming removed 2 bases at V and 15 bases at J, with 14 bases between. The CDR3 here is CASSLTRGGRFF. For the CDR3, the DNA is TGTGCCAGCAGCTTAACCAGGGGAGGTCGGTTCTTC.

V usage is TRBV7-3 and J usage is TRBJ2-5; tentative D call: TRBD1 (6 bases). The length of the CDR3 is 15 residues. The germline V gene has CDR1 SGHTA and CDR2 FQGTGA. V was clipped by 5 bases and J by 2 bases, with 15 bases between them. CDR3: CASSPRGGQQETQYF. For the CDR3, the DNA is TGTGCCAGCAGCCCCAGAGGTGGACAGCAAGAGACCCAGTACTTC.

This clonotype has a count of ten or more. The chain has TRBV20-1 and TRBJ2-7; perhaps D is TRBD1 or TRBD2 (5 bases each). This CDR3 comprises 12 residues. Per germline, CDR1 DFQATT and CDR2 SNEGSKA (reference sequence). CDR3 amino acids: CSAKRGVDEQYF. The CDR3 DNA follows: TGCAGCGCAAAGCGAGGGGTCGACGAGCAGTACTTC.